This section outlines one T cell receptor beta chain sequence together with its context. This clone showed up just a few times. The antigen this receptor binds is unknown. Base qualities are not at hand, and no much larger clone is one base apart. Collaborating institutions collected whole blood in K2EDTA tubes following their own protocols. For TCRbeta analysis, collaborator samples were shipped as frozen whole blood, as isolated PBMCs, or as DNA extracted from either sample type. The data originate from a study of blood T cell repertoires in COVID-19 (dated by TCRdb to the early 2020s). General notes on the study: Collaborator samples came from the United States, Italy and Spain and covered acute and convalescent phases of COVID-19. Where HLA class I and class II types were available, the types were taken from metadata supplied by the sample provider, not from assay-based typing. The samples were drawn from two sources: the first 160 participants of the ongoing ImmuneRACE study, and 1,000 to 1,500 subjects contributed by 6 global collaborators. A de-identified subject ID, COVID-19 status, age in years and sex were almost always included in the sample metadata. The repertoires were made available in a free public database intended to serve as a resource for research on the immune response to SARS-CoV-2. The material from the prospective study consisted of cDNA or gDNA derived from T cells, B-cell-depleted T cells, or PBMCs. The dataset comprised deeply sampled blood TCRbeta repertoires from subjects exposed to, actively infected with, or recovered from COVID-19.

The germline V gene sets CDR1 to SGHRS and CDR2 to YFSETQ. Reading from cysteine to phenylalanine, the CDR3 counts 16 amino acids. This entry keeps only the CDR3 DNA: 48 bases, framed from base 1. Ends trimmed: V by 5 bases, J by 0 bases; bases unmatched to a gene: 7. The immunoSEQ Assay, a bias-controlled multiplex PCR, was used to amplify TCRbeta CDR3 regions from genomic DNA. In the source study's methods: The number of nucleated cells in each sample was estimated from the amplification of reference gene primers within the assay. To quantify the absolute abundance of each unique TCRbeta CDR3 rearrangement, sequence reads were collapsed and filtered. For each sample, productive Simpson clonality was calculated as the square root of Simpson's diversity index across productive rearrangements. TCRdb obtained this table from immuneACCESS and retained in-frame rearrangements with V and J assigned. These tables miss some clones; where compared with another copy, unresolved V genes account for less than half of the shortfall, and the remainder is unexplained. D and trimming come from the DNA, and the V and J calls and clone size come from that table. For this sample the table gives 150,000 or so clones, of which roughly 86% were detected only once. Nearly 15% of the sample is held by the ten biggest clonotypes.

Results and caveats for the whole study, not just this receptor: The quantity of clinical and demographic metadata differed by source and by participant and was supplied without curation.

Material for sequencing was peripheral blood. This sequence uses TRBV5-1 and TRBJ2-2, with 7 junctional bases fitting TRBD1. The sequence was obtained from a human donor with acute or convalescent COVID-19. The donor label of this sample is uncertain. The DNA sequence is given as TGCGCCAGCAGACAACCGGGACAGTCGAACACCGGGGAGCTGTTTTTT. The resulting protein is CASRQPGQSNTGELFF.